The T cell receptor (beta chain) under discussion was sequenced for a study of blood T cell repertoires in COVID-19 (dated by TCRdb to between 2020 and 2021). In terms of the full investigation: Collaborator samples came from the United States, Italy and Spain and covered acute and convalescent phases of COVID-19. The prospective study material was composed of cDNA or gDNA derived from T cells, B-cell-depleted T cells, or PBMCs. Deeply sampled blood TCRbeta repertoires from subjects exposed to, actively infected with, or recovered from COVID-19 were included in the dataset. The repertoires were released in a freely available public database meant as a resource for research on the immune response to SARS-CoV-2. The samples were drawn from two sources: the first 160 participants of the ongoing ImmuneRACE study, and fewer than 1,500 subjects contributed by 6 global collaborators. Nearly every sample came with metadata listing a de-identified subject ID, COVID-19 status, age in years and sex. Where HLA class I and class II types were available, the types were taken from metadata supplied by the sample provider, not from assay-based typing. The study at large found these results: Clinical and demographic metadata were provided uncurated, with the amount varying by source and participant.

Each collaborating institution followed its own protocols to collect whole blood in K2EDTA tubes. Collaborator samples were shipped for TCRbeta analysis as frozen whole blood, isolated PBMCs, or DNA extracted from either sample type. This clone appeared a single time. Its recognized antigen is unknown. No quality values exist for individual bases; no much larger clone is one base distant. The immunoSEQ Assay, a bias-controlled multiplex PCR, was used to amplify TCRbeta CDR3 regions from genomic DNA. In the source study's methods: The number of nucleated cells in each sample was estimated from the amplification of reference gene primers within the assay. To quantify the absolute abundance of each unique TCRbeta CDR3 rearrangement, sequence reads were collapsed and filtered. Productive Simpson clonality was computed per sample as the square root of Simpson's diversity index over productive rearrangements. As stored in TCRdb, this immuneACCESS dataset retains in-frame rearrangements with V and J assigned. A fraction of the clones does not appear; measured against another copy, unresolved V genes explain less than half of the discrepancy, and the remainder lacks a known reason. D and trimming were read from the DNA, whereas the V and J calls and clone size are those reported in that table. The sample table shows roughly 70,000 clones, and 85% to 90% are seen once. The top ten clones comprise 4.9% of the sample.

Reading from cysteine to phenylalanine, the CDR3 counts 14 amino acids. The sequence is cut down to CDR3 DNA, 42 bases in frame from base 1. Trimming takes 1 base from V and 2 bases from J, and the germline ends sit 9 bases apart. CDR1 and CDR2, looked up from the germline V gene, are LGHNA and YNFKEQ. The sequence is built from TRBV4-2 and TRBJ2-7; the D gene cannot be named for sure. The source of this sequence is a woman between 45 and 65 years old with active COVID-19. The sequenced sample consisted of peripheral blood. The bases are TGTGCCAGCAGCCAAGTACAGCCCCCCTACGAGCAGTACTTC. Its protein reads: CASSQVQPPYEQYF.